Given below is one T cell receptor beta chain in context. The antigen is not known. These data originate in a study of cytomegalovirus exposure and HLA in healthy donors. The germline V and J ends were trimmed by 8 bases and 4 bases, with 11 bases remaining between them. CDR3 length: 12 amino acids. CDR1 MNHEY and CDR2 SVGAGI come from the germline V gene. The study ran its PCR with 60 Vbeta and 13 Jbeta primers. This table comes from immunoSEQ multiplex PCR, and its TCRdb copy is limited to in-frame clones, with some not included. The ten most abundant clones cover more than 9% of a sample with around 53,000 clones. Study-wide points: Prediction of most subjects' HLA-A and HLA-B alleles by TCR beta sequences was reportedly accurate. The study recorded 150 to 200 TCR beta chains that were cytomegalovirus-associated. In a later analysis, parvovirus B19, influenza, CMV and Epstein-Barr virus appeared linked to several top co-occurrence clusters. It was taken for granted in presence/absence analyses that sequencing depth across donors was roughly uniform.

This clonotype was sampled from a woman aged 30 to 39 in good health and CMV-seropositive. The V gene is TRBV6-5, the J gene TRBJ2-5; D might be TRBD2 (6 bases). Sequencing was carried out using PBMCs. DNA for the CDR3: TGTGCCAGCCTTTTTAGCGGAGAGACCCAGTACTTC. Its protein product is CASLFSGETQYF.